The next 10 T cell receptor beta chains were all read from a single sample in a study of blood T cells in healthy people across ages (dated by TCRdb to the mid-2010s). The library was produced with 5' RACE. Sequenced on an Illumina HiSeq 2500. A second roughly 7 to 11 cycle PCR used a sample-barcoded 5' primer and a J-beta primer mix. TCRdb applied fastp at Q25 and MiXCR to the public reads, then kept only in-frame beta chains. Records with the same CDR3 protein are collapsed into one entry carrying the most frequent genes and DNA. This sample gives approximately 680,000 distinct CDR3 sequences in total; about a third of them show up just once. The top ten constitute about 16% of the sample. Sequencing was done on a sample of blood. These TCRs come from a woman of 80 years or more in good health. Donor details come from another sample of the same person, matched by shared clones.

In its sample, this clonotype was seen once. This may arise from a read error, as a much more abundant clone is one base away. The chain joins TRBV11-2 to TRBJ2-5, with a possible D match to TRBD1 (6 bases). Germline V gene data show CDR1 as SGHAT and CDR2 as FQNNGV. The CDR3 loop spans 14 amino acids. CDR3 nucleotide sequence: TGTGCCAACAGCAACTCAGGGGCGCGGGAGACCCAGTACTTC. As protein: CANSNSGARETQYF.

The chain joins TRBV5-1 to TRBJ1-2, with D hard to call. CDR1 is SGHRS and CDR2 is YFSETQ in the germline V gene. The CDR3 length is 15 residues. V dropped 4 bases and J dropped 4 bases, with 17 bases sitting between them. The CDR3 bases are TGCGCCAGCAGCCCCGCGGAGGGTGGGCGCTATGGCTACACCTTC. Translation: CASSPAEGGRYGYTF.

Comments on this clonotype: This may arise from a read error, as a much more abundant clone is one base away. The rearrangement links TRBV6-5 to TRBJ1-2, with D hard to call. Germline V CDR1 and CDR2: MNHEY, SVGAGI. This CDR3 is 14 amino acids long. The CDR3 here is CASSDSTGVYGYTF. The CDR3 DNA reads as TGTGCCAGCAGTGACTCGACCGGAGTCTATGGCTACACCTTC.

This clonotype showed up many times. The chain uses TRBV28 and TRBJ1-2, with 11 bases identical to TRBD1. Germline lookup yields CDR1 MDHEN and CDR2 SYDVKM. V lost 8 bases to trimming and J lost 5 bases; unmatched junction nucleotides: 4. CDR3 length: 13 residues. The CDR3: CASWGTGGYGYTF. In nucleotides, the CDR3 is TGTGCCAGCTGGGGGACAGGGGGATATGGCTACACCTTC.

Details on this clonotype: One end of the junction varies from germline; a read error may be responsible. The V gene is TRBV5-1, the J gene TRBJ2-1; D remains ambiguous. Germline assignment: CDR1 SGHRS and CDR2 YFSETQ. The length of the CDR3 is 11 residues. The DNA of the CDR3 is TGCGCCAGCAGCTTGGCCTTTGAATCGGTCTTC. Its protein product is CASSLAFESVF.

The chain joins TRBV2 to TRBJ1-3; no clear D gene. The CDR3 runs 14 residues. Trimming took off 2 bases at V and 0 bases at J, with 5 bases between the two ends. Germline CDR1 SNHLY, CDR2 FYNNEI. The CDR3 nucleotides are TGTGCCAGCAGTGAAACGGCCTCTGGAAACACCATATATTTT. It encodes CASSETASGNTIYF.

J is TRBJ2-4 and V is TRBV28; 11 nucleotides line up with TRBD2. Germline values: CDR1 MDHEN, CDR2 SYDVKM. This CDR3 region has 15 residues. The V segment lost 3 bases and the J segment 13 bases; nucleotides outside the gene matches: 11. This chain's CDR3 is CASSFETSGIREQYF. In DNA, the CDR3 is TGTGCCAGCAGTTTTGAGACTAGCGGGATACGGGAGCAGTACTTC.

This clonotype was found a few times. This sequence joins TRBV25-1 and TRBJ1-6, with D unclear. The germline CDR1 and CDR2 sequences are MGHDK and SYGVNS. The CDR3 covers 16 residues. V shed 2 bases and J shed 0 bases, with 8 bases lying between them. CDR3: CASSEGGSSYNSPLHF. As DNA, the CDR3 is TGTGCCAGCAGTGAAGGCGGGAGCTCCTATAATTCACCCCTCCACTTT. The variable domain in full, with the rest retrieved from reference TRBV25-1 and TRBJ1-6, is EADIYQTPRYLVIGTGKKITLECSQTMGHDKMYWYQQDPGMELHLIHYSYGVNSTEKGDLSSESTVSRIRTEHFPLTLESARPSHTSQYLCASSEGGSSYNSPLHFGNGTRLTVT.

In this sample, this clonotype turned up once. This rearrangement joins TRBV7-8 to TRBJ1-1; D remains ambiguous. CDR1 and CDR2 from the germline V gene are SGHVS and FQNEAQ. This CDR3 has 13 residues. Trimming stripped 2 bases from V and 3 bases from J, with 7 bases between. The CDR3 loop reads CASSLSLDTEAFF. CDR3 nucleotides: TGTGCCAGCAGCTTATCTTTGGACACTGAAGCTTTCTTT. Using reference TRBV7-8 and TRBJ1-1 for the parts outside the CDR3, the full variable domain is GAGVSQSPRYKVAKRGQDVALRCDPISGHVSLFWYQQALGQGPEFLTYFQNEAQLDKSGLPSDRFFAERPEGSVSTLKIQRTQQEDSAVYLCASSLSLDTEAFFGQGTRLTVV.

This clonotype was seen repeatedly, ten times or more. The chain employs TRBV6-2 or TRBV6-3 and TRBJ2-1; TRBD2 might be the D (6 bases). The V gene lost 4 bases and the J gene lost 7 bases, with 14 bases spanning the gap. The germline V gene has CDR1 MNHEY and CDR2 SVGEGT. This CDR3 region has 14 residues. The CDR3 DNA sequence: TGTGCCAGCAGTTTCGGGACTTGGGGGAATGAGCAGTTCTTC. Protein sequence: CASSFGTWGNEQFF.